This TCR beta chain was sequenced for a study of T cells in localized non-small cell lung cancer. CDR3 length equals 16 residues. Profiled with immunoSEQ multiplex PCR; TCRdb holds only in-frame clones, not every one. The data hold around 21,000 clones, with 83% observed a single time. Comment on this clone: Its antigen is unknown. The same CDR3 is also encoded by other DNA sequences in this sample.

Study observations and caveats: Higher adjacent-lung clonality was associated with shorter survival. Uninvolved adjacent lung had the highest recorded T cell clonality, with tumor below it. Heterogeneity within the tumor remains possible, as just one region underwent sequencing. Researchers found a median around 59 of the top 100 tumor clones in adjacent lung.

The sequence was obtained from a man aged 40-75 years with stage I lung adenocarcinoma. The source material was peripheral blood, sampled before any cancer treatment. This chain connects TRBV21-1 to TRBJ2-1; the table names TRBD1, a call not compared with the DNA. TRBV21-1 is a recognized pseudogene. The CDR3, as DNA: TGTGCCAGCAGCAAAGTATCGTCCTGGCTTTACAATGAGCAGTTCTTC. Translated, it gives CASSKVSSWLYNEQFF.